The next 32 T cell receptor beta chains were all read from a single sample in a study of control samples from healthy donors and cancer patients. Here immunoSEQ multiplex PCR was the method, and the copy in TCRdb shows in-frame clones only, minus some. The table lists around 76,000 clones, roughly 92% of them singletons. Source material: blood. Receptors were obtained from a woman aged 40 to 50 in good health.

The chain employs TRBV9 and TRBJ2-1, with 8 bases aligning to TRBD2. Germline V lookup: CDR1 SGDLS, CDR2 YYNGEE. The junction had 3 bases not matched to a gene; V was cut back by 0 bases and J by 4 bases. This CDR3 spans 15 amino acids. CDR3 amino acids: CASSVASGGYNEQFF. The CDR3 region has the DNA TGTGCCAGCAGCGTAGCGAGCGGGGGTTACAATGAGCAGTTCTTC.

The rearrangement joins TRBV3-1 (or the pseudogene TRBV3-2) to TRBJ2-3; no definite D call. This CDR3 spans 13 amino acids. The V end was cut by 0 bases, the J end by 11 bases, with 12 bases between. The V gene's germline CDR1 is LGHDT and CDR2 YNNKEL (reference sequence). The CDR3 sequence: CASSQDTLDRQYF. The CDR3, as DNA: TGTGCCAGCAGCCAAGACACTTTGGATCGGCAGTATTTT.

This clone has just one count. This chain joins TRBV7-6 and TRBJ2-3; 8 bases match TRBD1. Germline V gene lookup returns CDR1 SGHVS and CDR2 FNYEAQ. CDR3 length equals 14 residues. J gave up 3 bases and V 5 bases, and 4 bases lay outside the gene matches. The CDR3 nucleotides are TGTGCCAGCAGCAGACAGGGGTGGACAGATACGCAGTATTTT. Translation: CASSRQGWTDTQYF.

The V call is TRBV18, the J call TRBJ2-1, with 13 bases fitting TRBD2. CDR1 is KGHSH, CDR2 LQKENI, per germline. The CDR3 is made up of 15 amino acids. Trimming at V came to 4 bases and at J to 5 bases, leaving 2 bases not matched to a gene. CDR3 loop: CASSLGLAGDNEQFF. CDR3 coding DNA: TGTGCCAGCTCACTCGGACTAGCGGGAGACAATGAGCAGTTCTTC.

CDR3 loop: CASSLPNSPLHF. The CDR3 DNA reads as TGTGCCAGCAGCTTGCCTAATTCACCCCTCCACTTT. The rearrangement joins TRBV7-9 to TRBJ1-6; unclear D gene. Germline CDR1 reads SEHNR; CDR2 reads FQNEAQ (reference sequence). Trimming removed 3 bases at V and 6 bases at J, with 3 bases between. This CDR3 is 12 amino acids long.

This chain connects TRBV5-4 to TRBJ2-2; perhaps TRBD2 as D (5 bases). Germline assignment: CDR1 SGHNT and CDR2 YYREEE (reference sequence). The CDR3 covers 13 residues. V gave up 2 bases and J gave up 7 bases, with 9 bases separating them. The CDR3 coding sequence is TGTGCCAGCAGCTTCATGGAGGACGGGGAGCTGTTTTTT. It encodes CASSFMEDGELFF.

The chain carries TRBV2 and TRBJ1-2; D gene ambiguous. The CDR3 consists of 12 residues. Germline CDR1 is SNHLY and CDR2 is FYNNEI. The V end lost 8 bases, the J end lost 8 bases, and 15 bases lay between the germline ends. DNA of the CDR3: TGTGCCAGCCTTGACGGTGGGTTCGGCTACACCTTC. Residues: CASLDGGFGYTF.

The gene calls are TRBV18 and TRBJ1-1; TRBD1 might be the D (6 bases). The CDR3 runs 14 residues. CDR1 and CDR2 (germline): KGHSH, LQKENI. Trimming cost V 3 bases and J 6 bases, with 14 bases left between them. The CDR3 region is CASSPVRGLAEAFF. The CDR3 DNA follows: TGTGCCAGCTCACCGGTCAGGGGCTTGGCTGAAGCTTTCTTT. The whole variable domain, filled in from reference TRBV18 and TRBJ1-1, reads NAGVMQNPRHLVRRRGQEARLRCSPMKGHSHVYWYRQLPEEGLKFMVYLQKENIIDESGMPKERFSAEFPKEGPSILRIQQVVRGDSAAYFCASSPVRGLAEAFFGQGTRLTVV.

The rearrangement joins TRBV11-2 to TRBJ2-5; no clear D. The CDR3 length is 12 residues. CDR1 is SGHAT and CDR2 is FQNNGV in the germline V gene. V shed 0 bases and J shed 4 bases, with 3 bases lying between them. As DNA, the CDR3 is TGTGCCAGCAGCTTAGAGGCAGAGACCCAGTACTTC. Amino acid sequence: CASSLEAETQYF.

The V gene is TRBV11-2, the J gene TRBJ1-2; maybe TRBD1 (6 bases). The ends were cut back, 4 bases at V and 5 bases at J, with 14 bases in the middle. Germline V CDR1 and CDR2: SGHAT, FQNNGV. The CDR3 loop spans 14 amino acids. The CDR3 here is CASSWLTGGYGYTF. The CDR3 DNA follows: TGTGCCAGCAGCTGGTTGACAGGCGGGTATGGCTACACCTTC.

The V gene is TRBV7-3, the J gene TRBJ2-3; 9 nucleotides agree with TRBD2. The V segment lost 1 base and the J segment 0 bases; nucleotides outside the gene matches: 8. The CDR3 is 18 amino acids. Germline V gene sequence: CDR1 SGHTA, CDR2 FQGTGA. In DNA form, the CDR3 reads TGTGCCAGCAGCTTAATCGGAAGCGGGGGGATAAGCACAGATACGCAGTATTTT. It translates to CASSLIGSGGISTDTQYF.

CDR3 sequence (DNA): TGTGCCAGCAGTTACGGACAAGCCCAAGAGACCCAGTACTTC. Its translation: CASSYGQAQETQYF. The chain joins TRBV6-5 to TRBJ2-5; D may be TRBD1 (5 bases). Trimming took off 2 bases at V and 1 base at J, with 8 bases between the two ends. Germline V gives CDR1 MNHEY, CDR2 SVGAGI. This CDR3 has 14 residues.

The chain carries TRBV13 and TRBJ1-1; the D gene is possibly TRBD1 (6 bases). V gave up 6 bases and J gave up 4 bases, with 21 bases separating them. The CDR3 has 16 residues. Germline CDR1 reads PRHDT; CDR2 reads FYEKMQ (reference sequence). The CDR3 spells CASRPLVGGRITEAFF. The CDR3 nucleotides are TGTGCCAGCAGGCCCTTGGTCGGGGGGCGGATCACTGAAGCTTTCTTT.

Written as DNA, the CDR3 is TGTGCCAGCAGCTTAGAGCCGGACGGATATAATTCACCCCTCCACTTT. Translated: CASSLEPDGYNSPLHF. The chain joins TRBV11-2 to TRBJ1-6; D is uncertain. The V gene's germline CDR1 is SGHAT and CDR2 FQNNGV. Deletions cut 0 bases from V and 4 bases from J, with 10 bases between. This CDR3 contains 16 residues.

The chain uses TRBV19 and TRBJ2-5; D possibly corresponds to TRBD1 (6 bases). This CDR3 is 16 amino acids long. Germline V gives CDR1 LNHDA, CDR2 SQIVND (reference sequence). Trimming shortened V by 2 bases and J by 2 bases, and 15 bases separated the two germline ends. The CDR3, as DNA: TGTGCCAGTAGTATATTTTGGGACATCACGCAAGAGACCCAGTACTTC. This encodes CASSIFWDITQETQYF.

J is TRBJ1-2 and V is TRBV19; D unclear. Germline-derived CDR1 and CDR2 are LNHDA and SQIVND (reference sequence). V was trimmed by 2 bases and J by 0 bases, leaving 10 bases between them. The CDR3 spans 15 residues. The CDR3 protein is CASSIPRESNYGYTF. The CDR3 region has the DNA TGTGCCAGTAGTATACCACGGGAGTCTAACTATGGCTACACCTTC.

The J gene is TRBJ1-1, the V gene TRBV7-9, with D unclear. The CDR3 has 12 residues. Germline-derived CDR1 and CDR2 are SEHNR and FQNEAQ (reference sequence). With 1 base removed from V and 8 bases from J, the gap between germline ends came to 8 bases. The chain's CDR3 is CASSLGVGEAFF. Written as DNA, the CDR3 is TGTGCCAGCAGCTTAGGAGTGGGGGAAGCTTTCTTT.

This rearrangement joins TRBV27 to TRBJ2-3, with no clear D. Germline CDR1 and CDR2: MNHEY and SMNVEV (reference sequence). V shed 1 base and J shed 2 bases, with 10 bases lying between them. CDR3 length: 15 amino acids. CDR3 nucleotides: TGTGCCAGCAGTTTATACTCAACAGTCACAGATACGCAGTATTTT. This encodes CASSLYSTVTDTQYF.

The J gene is TRBJ2-3, the V gene TRBV6-2 or TRBV6-3; perhaps TRBD2 as D (5 bases). Between the trimmed V and J ends, which lost 4 bases and 2 bases, there was a span of 10 bases. CDR1 is MNHEY and CDR2 is SVGEGT in the germline V gene. This CDR3 spans 14 amino acids. CDR3 coding DNA: TGTGCCAGCAGTTCGGAGCGGAACACAGATACGCAGTATTTT. Its protein product is CASSSERNTDTQYF.

The genes are TRBV28 and TRBJ1-2; 7 bases map to TRBD1. There are 14 residues in the CDR3. Losses at the gene ends were 6 bases for V and 6 bases for J; bases not matched to a gene: 10. The germline CDR1 and CDR2 sequences are MDHEN and SYDVKM. DNA of the CDR3: TGTGCCAGCAGCATACCGGGACAGTACGATGGCTACACCTTC. This sequence encodes CASSIPGQYDGYTF.

V gene TRBV18 combines with J gene TRBJ2-7; 11 nucleotides agree with TRBD2. The length of the CDR3 is 15 residues. The ends lost 5 bases at V and 3 bases at J; junction bases unmatched: 6. CDR1 KGHSH and CDR2 LQKENI come from the germline V gene. The CDR3 spells CASSGSGTSGYEQYF. The CDR3 region has the DNA TGTGCCAGCTCAGGCTCCGGGACTAGCGGCTACGAGCAGTACTTC.

This clone was seen a single time. This chain links TRBV15 with TRBJ1-1; possibly TRBD1 for D (6 bases). The CDR3 is 15 amino acids. Trimming stripped 0 bases from V and 6 bases from J, with 14 bases between. CDR1 is LNHNV, CDR2 YYDKDF, per germline (reference sequence). CDR3 nucleotide sequence: TGTGCCACCAGCAGAGATTATGAGGGGGGCCCTGAAGCTTTCTTT. It is translated as CATSRDYEGGPEAFF.

The gene calls are TRBV7-5 and TRBJ2-4. TRBV7-5 is a recognized pseudogene. The CDR3 is 14 amino acids. CDR3 in amino acids: CVRGARTTGNIQYF. CDR3 bases: TGTGTCAGAGGCGCACGGACCACCGGAAACATTCAGTACTTC.

The chain couples TRBV28 to TRBJ1-2; 11 bases match TRBD1. Trimming removed 6 bases from V and 7 bases from J; junction bases left unmatched: 10. The CDR3 covers 15 residues. The V gene's germline CDR1 is MDHEN and CDR2 SYDVKM. The CDR3 nucleotides are TGTGCCAGCAGCTCCGGACAGGGGGCAGGTAGTGGCTACACCTTC. Translating it yields CASSSGQGAGSGYTF.

This clone was seen just once. This rearrangement joins TRBV5-1 to TRBJ2-2; D may match TRBD1 or TRBD2 (5 bases each). The CDR3 is 17 residues long. Germline CDR1 reads SGHRS; CDR2 reads YFSETQ. Trimming shortened V by 0 bases and J by 4 bases, and 16 bases separated the two germline ends. In DNA form, the CDR3 reads TGCGCCAGCAGCTTGGACAGGATCCTCGCGGGCACCGGGGAGCTGTTTTTT. It translates to CASSLDRILAGTGELFF.

The rearrangement uses TRBV7-2 and TRBJ1-5; 9 nucleotides match TRBD1. There are 14 residues in the CDR3. The junction had 6 bases not matched to a gene; V was cut back by 1 base and J by 11 bases. Germline CDR1 SGHTA, CDR2 FQGNSA. For the CDR3, the DNA is TGTGCCAGCAGCTTAGAGGGACAGGGTACATCCCAGCATTTT. Its protein product is CASSLEGQGTSQHF.

This chain joins TRBV11-2 and TRBJ2-2, with 7 bases fitting TRBD1. Germline-derived CDR1 and CDR2 are SGHAT and FQNNGV. The CDR3 is 14 amino acids. The J segment lost 5 bases and the V segment lost 5 bases, leaving 5 bases of the junction unmatched. In DNA form, the CDR3 reads TGTGCCAGCAGCCCGGGACAGACAACCGGGGAGCTGTTTTTT. Translating gives CASSPGQTTGELFF.

For this clone: Different DNA sequences within this sample yield the same CDR3. V and J are TRBV19 and TRBJ1-5; TRBD1 matches at 9 bases. The CDR3 contains 15 residues. Germline-derived CDR1 and CDR2 are LNHDA and SQIVND (reference sequence). V lost 3 bases and J lost 6; bases outside the gene matches: 6. The CDR3 sequence is CASSIGTGIGQPQHF. For the CDR3, the DNA is TGTGCCAGTAGTATTGGGACAGGGATAGGTCAGCCCCAGCATTTT.

This clone was observed a handful of times. This chain connects TRBV27 to TRBJ2-2; no clear D gene. Trimming left V 6 bases short and J 7 bases short, with 6 bases between. Germline assignment: CDR1 MNHEY and CDR2 SMNVEV (reference sequence). CDR3 length: 11 residues. CDR3 nucleotide sequence: TGTGCCAGCAGGCAGAACGGGGAGCTGTTTTTT. Protein: CASRQNGELFF.

V gene TRBV27 combines with J gene TRBJ1-2, with D perhaps TRBD1 (5 bases). Germline assignment: CDR1 MNHEY and CDR2 SMNVEV (reference sequence). V lost 1 base and J lost 4, with 16 bases in between. CDR3 length: 16 amino acids. In DNA form, the CDR3 reads TGTGCCAGCAGTTTATTAGGGCCACAAGGGGCCTATGGCTACACCTTC. Protein sequence: CASSLLGPQGAYGYTF.

J is TRBJ2-3 and V is TRBV7-3, with TRBD2 identical over 7 bases. The CDR3 contains 16 residues. Germline loops: CDR1 SGHTA, CDR2 FQGTGA. V trimming: 1 base; J trimming: 2 bases; junction bases outside the gene matches: 6. CDR3 region: CASSLSSAGNTDTQYF. The CDR3 coding sequence is TGTGCCAGCAGCTTAAGCTCAGCGGGGAACACAGATACGCAGTATTTT.

V and J are TRBV27 and TRBJ1-1, with D possibly matching TRBD1 (5 bases). Per the germline V gene, CDR1 is MNHEY and CDR2 is SMNVEV (reference sequence). The CDR3 has 16 amino acids. V gave up 6 bases and J gave up 0 bases, with 17 bases separating them. The CDR3 here is CASSPYETEMNTEAFF. CDR3 DNA: TGTGCCAGCAGCCCATATGAGACAGAAATGAACACTGAAGCTTTCTTT.